One and the same sample provided the 20 T cell receptor beta chains below, sequenced in a study of blood T cell repertoires in COVID-19. The table came from immunoSEQ multiplex PCR; TCRdb's copy has only in-frame clones and leaves some out. The table has about 300,000 clones, roughly 90% seen once; the top ten hold 1.1%. Sample: PBMCs or T cells enriched from blood (not recorded which). These receptors came from a woman in her twenties or thirties who had recovered from COVID-19.

This clone has a single count. V usage is TRBV19 and J usage is TRBJ1-5, with D tentatively TRBD1 (5 bases). The CDR3 has 15 residues. The germline gives CDR1 LNHDA, CDR2 SQIVND (reference sequence). Trimming pared 3 bases from V and 6 bases from J, leaving 15 bases between. This CDR3 is CASSMLRGSSQPQHF. The DNA of the CDR3 is TGTGCCAGTAGTATGCTAAGGGGTTCGAGTCAGCCCCAGCATTTT.

This clone appeared once. The J gene is TRBJ2-5, the V gene TRBV28; weak D call: TRBD2 (5 bases). Trimming cost V 4 bases and J 7 bases, with 10 bases left between them. The germline gives CDR1 MDHEN, CDR2 SYDVKM. CDR3 size: 12 residues. DNA of the CDR3: TGTGCCAGCAGTTCGGGAATCCGGACCCAGTACTTC. It is translated as CASSSGIRTQYF.

A single count supports this clone. This chain links TRBV29-1 with TRBJ1-3; D may be TRBD1 (6 bases). V lost 4 bases and J lost 2, with 9 bases in between. Germline V gene data show CDR1 as SQVTM and CDR2 as ANQGSEA. The CDR3 is 13 amino acids. DNA for the CDR3: TGCAGCGTTGCTCAGGGGACTGGAAACACCATATATTTT. It specifies CSVAQGTGNTIYF. Filled out from reference TRBV29-1 and TRBJ1-3, the complete variable domain reads SAVISQKPSRDICQRGTSLTIQCQVDSQVTMMFWYRQQPGQSLTLIATANQGSEATYESGFVIDKFPISRPNLTFSTLTVSNMSPEDSSIYLCSVAQGTGNTIYFGEGSWLTVV.

The chain employs TRBV9 and TRBJ2-7; 10 bases fit TRBD2. CDR1 and CDR2 from the germline V gene are SGDLS and YYNGEE. The V segment lost 4 bases and the J segment 0 bases; nucleotides outside the gene matches: 10. This CDR3 is built from 17 residues. CDR3: CASSPSGGPGASYEQYF. CDR3 bases: TGTGCCAGCAGCCCTAGCGGGGGTCCGGGGGCCTCCTACGAGCAGTACTTC.

The rearrangement joins TRBV19 to TRBJ1-5; no clear D. Germline CDR1 is LNHDA and CDR2 is SQIVND (reference sequence). CDR3 length: 14 amino acids. Between the trimmed V and J ends, which lost 2 bases and 1 base, there was a span of 6 bases. The CDR3 DNA sequence: TGTGCCAGTAGTATATTGGGCAGCAATCAGCCCCAGCATTTT. As protein: CASSILGSNQPQHF.

The chain carries TRBV29-1 and TRBJ2-7; D might be TRBD1 (6 bases). Germline CDR1 SQVTM, CDR2 ANQGSEA. This CDR3 is 12 amino acids long. V was trimmed by 4 bases and J by 7 bases, leaving 14 bases between them. The CDR3 bases are TGCAGCGTTGGACAGGCCGTTGGGGAGCAGTACTTC. This gives the protein CSVGQAVGEQYF.

V and J are TRBV19 and TRBJ2-1; 9 positions match TRBD1. Germline CDR1 reads LNHDA; CDR2 reads SQIVND (reference sequence). V shed 10 bases and J 7 bases; nucleotides not matched to a gene: 11. The CDR3 runs to 14 residues. CDR3 coding DNA: TGTGCCACTCTCGAGACAGGGGGTGTAAATGAGCAGTTCTTC. Its protein product is CATLETGGVNEQFF.

V gene TRBV28 combines with J gene TRBJ1-2; no clear D. From germline, CDR1 is MDHEN and CDR2 SYDVKM. This CDR3 has 9 residues. With 10 bases removed from V and 5 bases from J, the gap between germline ends came to 5 bases. As DNA, the CDR3 is TGTGCCACCGGGTATGGCTACACCTTC. Translation gives CATGYGYTF.

This clone came up a few times. This chain connects TRBV2 to TRBJ2-1, with 8 bases aligning to TRBD1. This CDR3 is built from 16 residues. V shed 0 bases, J shed 4 bases, and the junction held 5 bases outside the gene matches. Germline V CDR1 and CDR2: SNHLY, FYNNEI. This chain's CDR3 is CASSEADRAGYNEQFF. DNA of the CDR3: TGTGCCAGCAGTGAAGCGGACAGGGCGGGGTACAATGAGCAGTTCTTC.

This clone was observed once. The chain carries TRBV19 and TRBJ1-5, with 10 bases aligning to TRBD1. This CDR3 has 16 residues. V lost 3 bases to trimming and J lost 5 bases; unmatched junction nucleotides: 7. Germline V gene lookup returns CDR1 LNHDA and CDR2 SQIVND (reference sequence). This CDR3 reads CASSIPGTGEDQPQHF. CDR3 nucleotide sequence: TGTGCCAGTAGTATCCCCGGGACAGGGGAGGATCAGCCCCAGCATTTT.

The rearrangement uses TRBV3-1 (or the pseudogene TRBV3-2) and TRBJ2-5, with a possible D match to TRBD2 (5 bases). Germline V CDR1 and CDR2: LGHDT, YNNKEL (reference sequence). With 4 bases removed from V and 4 bases from J, the gap between germline ends came to 16 bases. This CDR3 comprises 15 residues. CDR3: CASSRPGYGVETQYF. The DNA for the CDR3 is TGTGCCAGCAGCCGCCCGGGGTATGGGGTAGAGACCCAGTACTTC.

This sequence joins TRBV18 and TRBJ1-1, with D maybe TRBD1 (6 bases). V was clipped by 5 bases and J by 7 bases, with 14 bases between them. There are 13 residues in the CDR3. From germline, CDR1 is KGHSH and CDR2 LQKENI. As DNA, the CDR3 is TGTGCCAGCTCAGCGCAGGGGATAAATGAAGCTTTCTTT. This translates into CASSAQGINEAFF.

This sequence joins TRBV2 and TRBJ1-5; 9 nucleotides line up with TRBD1. From germline, CDR1 is SNHLY and CDR2 FYNNEI. The CDR3 extends over 14 amino acids. V shed 7 bases and J 5 bases; nucleotides not matched to a gene: 6. The CDR3 nucleotides are TGTGCCAGCACCTCGGGACAGGGCGATCAGCCCCAGCATTTT. It encodes CASTSGQGDQPQHF.

The chain recombines TRBV5-1 with TRBJ1-6; D is ambiguous. Trimming took off 1 base at V and 8 bases at J, with 10 bases between the two ends. Germline CDR1 and CDR2: SGHRS and YFSETQ. This CDR3 has 14 residues. CDR3: CASSLSQDYSPLHF. DNA of the CDR3: TGCGCCAGCAGCTTGTCCCAGGATTATTCACCCCTCCACTTT. Drawing the rest from reference TRBV5-1 and TRBJ1-6, the complete variable domain is KAGVTQTPRYLIKTRGQQVTLSCSPISGHRSVSWYQQTPGQGLQFLFEYFSETQRNKGNFPGRFSGRQFSNSRSEMNVSTLELGDSALYLCASSLSQDYSPLHFGNGTRLTVT.

This CDR3 is CASSLWGTGGNKYEQYF. As DNA, the CDR3 is TGTGCCAGCAGTTTATGGGGGACAGGGGGTAACAAGTACGAGCAGTACTTC. The genes are TRBV28 and TRBJ2-7; 11 bases map to TRBD1. Germline V gives CDR1 MDHEN, CDR2 SYDVKM. With V trimmed by 0 bases and J by 4 bases, 8 bases remained unmatched. CDR3 size: 17 residues. Supplemented by reference TRBV28 and TRBJ2-7, the full variable domain reads DVKVTQSSRYLVKRTGEKVFLECVQDMDHENMFWYRQDPGLGLRLIYFSYDVKMKEKGDIPEGYSVSREKKERFSLILESASTNQTSMYLCASSLWGTGGNKYEQYFGPGTRLTVT.

The rearrangement joins TRBV28 to TRBJ2-1; TRBD2 matches at 11 bases. V was clipped by 6 bases and J by 9 bases; unmatched bases: 10. Germline V CDR1 and CDR2: MDHEN, SYDVKM. The CDR3 sequence is 15 residues long. CDR3 nucleotides: TGTGCCAGCAGCTTAGGGACTAGCGGAGCGGTTGAGCAGTTCTTC. Translating it yields CASSLGTSGAVEQFF.

The genes are TRBV19 and TRBJ2-2, with 8 nucleotides matching TRBD1. J was trimmed by 0 bases and V by 4 bases; bases with no gene match: 4. Per germline, CDR1 LNHDA and CDR2 SQIVND (reference sequence). CDR3 length: 16 amino acids. CDR3 coding DNA: TGTGCCAGTAGTAGAACGACAGGGGCGAACACCGGGGAGCTGTTTTTT. Its protein is CASSRTTGANTGELFF.

The chain carries TRBV18 and TRBJ2-1, with TRBD2 matching over 9 bases. CDR3 size: 15 residues. The V gene end was trimmed by 3 bases and the J gene end by 8 bases; junction bases not matched to a gene: 8. In germline, CDR1 is KGHSH, CDR2 LQKENI. The CDR3 spells CASSPGTSRDDEQFF. In DNA, the CDR3 is TGTGCCAGCTCACCTGGGACTAGCCGGGACGATGAGCAGTTCTTC.

The chain joins TRBV5-6 to TRBJ1-5, with 7 bases fitting TRBD1. The junction had 5 bases not matched to a gene; V was cut back by 5 bases and J by 3 bases. This CDR3 spans 14 amino acids. Germline lookup yields CDR1 SGHDT and CDR2 YYEEEE. CDR3 sequence: CASSPGGSNQPQHF. The CDR3 DNA sequence: TGTGCCAGCAGTCCAGGGGGATCCAATCAGCCCCAGCATTTT.

This chain uses TRBV5-6 with TRBJ1-5; D is possibly TRBD1 (5 bases). From germline, CDR1 is SGHDT and CDR2 YYEEEE. CDR3 length: 18 amino acids. V dropped 0 bases and J dropped 0 bases, with 16 bases sitting between them. The CDR3 loop is CASSLAGDSGYSNQPQHF. CDR3 nucleotide sequence: TGTGCCAGCAGCTTGGCCGGTGACAGTGGGTATAGCAATCAGCCCCAGCATTTT.